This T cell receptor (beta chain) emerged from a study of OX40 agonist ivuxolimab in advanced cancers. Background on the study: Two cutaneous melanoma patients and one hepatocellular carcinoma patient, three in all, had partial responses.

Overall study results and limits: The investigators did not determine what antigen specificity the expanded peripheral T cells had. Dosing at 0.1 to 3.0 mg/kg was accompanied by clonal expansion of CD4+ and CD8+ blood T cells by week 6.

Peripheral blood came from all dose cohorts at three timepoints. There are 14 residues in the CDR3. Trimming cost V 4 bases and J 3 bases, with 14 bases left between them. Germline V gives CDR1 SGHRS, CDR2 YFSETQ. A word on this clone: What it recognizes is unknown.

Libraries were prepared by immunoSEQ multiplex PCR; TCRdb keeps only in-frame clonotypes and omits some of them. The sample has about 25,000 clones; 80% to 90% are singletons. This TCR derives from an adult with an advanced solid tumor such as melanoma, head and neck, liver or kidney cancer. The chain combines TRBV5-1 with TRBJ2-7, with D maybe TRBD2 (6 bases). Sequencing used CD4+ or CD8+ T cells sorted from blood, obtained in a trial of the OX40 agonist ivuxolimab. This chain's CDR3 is CASSEGLPNYEQYF. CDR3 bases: TGCGCCAGCAGCGAGGGACTTCCCAACTACGAGCAGTACTTC.